This T cell receptor beta chain was retrieved from a study of blood T cell repertoires in COVID-19. The CDR3 runs 18 residues. The V and J ends lost 0 bases and 4 bases, in that order; junction bases with no gene match: 8. Looked up from germline, CDR1 is SGDLS and CDR2 is YYNGEE. Clones were sequenced by immunoSEQ multiplex PCR, and TCRdb holds only the in-frame ones, with some missing. The repertoire holds about 62,000 clones, around 90% seen once, with under 1.3% in the top ten. This clonotype was obtained from a man in his sixties or seventies with acute or convalescent COVID-19. Source material: peripheral blood. The chain joins TRBV9 to TRBJ2-2; 11 nucleotides line up with TRBD2. This CDR3 is CASSVVLAGDHPTGELFF. CDR3 coding DNA: TGTGCCAGCAGCGTAGTACTAGCGGGAGACCATCCCACCGGGGAGCTGTTTTTT.